The clone carrying this T cell receptor (beta chain) was observed a few times. Its antigen remains unknown. Prepared libraries of TCR beta cDNA carried unique molecular identifiers. Input amounts of 1 to 10 million T cells were used. These gave some 500,000 cDNA molecules, so each molecule approximated one T cell. TCRdb re-called the PCR reads through MiXCR, storing one row per CDR3 protein. Of around 260,000 distinct CDR3 sequences in the sample, 30% to 45% were seen once. This CDR3 comprises 12 residues. Trimming removed 8 bases at V and 5 bases at J, with 9 bases between. Germline CDR1 reads SNHLY; CDR2 reads FYNNEI. The entry originates in a study of post-analysis software for immune sequencing data. Background on the study: The disease courses covered relapsing-remitting, secondary progressive and progressive-relapsing multiple sclerosis. Study-wide results and caveats: With TRBV5-6, TRBV5-1 and TRBV20-1 included, 5 or 6 TRBV segments were more frequent in patients than in controls.

This chain uses TRBV2 with TRBJ2-2, with a tentative D call TRBD1 (5 bases). The origin of this receptor is a girl aged 5 to 17 with multiple sclerosis. The sequenced sample consisted of blood. CDR3 sequence (DNA): TGTGCCAGCCAGGGAACAACCGGGGAGCTGTTTTTT. Translation: CASQGTTGELFF. The whole variable domain, filled in from reference TRBV2 and TRBJ2-2, reads EPEVTQTPSHQVTQMGQEVILRCVPISNHLYFYWYRQILGQKVEFLVSFYNNEISEKSEIFDDQFSVERPDGSNFTLKIRSTKLEDSAMYFCASQGTTGELFFGEGSRLTVL.